Listed here is a single T cell receptor (beta chain). Its antigen is unidentified. This specimen belongs to a study of T cells after yellow fever vaccination. About the study: Preparing low-cell-number fractions relied on SMART-Seq v4 Ultra Low Input. The study's findings and limits: CD4 and CD8 compartments shared a small share of clonotypes. One caveat is that FACS-sorted repertoires could contain abundant clonotypes contaminating from the bulk population.

5'RACE template switching added a universal primer site and UMIs to TCR cDNA. TCRdb itself ran the 5' RACE reads through MiXCR, one entry per CDR3 protein. The table has 150,000 to 200,000 distinct CDR3 sequences, roughly 6.2% seen once. Material: CD4+ T cells sorted from PBMCs, obtained on the day of the first yellow fever vaccination. The clonotype comes from a man between 18 and 29 years old who received the YFV17D yellow fever vaccine.

The CDR3 DNA reads as TGTGCCAGCAGGCAGGGTACTGAAGCTTTCTTT. Its protein is CASRQGTEAFF. V usage is TRBV6-6 and J usage is TRBJ1-1, with a tentative D call TRBD1 (5 bases). From germline, CDR1 is MNHNY and CDR2 SVGAGI (reference sequence). The V end was cut by 6 bases, the J end by 5 bases, with 7 bases between. The CDR3 spans 11 residues.